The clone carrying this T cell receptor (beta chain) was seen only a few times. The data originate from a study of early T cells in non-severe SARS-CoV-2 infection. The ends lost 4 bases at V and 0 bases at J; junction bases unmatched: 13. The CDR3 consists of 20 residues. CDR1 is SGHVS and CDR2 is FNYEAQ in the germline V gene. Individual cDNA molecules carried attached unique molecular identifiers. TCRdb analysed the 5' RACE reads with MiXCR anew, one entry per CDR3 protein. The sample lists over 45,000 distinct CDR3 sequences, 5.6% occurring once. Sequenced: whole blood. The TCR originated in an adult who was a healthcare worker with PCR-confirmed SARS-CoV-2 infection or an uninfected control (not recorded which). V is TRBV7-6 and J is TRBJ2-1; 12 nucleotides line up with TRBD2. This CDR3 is CASSSIRTSGTIFSYNEQFF. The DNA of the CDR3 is TGTGCCAGCAGCTCCATCCGGACTAGCGGGACAATCTTCTCCTACAATGAGCAGTTCTTC.